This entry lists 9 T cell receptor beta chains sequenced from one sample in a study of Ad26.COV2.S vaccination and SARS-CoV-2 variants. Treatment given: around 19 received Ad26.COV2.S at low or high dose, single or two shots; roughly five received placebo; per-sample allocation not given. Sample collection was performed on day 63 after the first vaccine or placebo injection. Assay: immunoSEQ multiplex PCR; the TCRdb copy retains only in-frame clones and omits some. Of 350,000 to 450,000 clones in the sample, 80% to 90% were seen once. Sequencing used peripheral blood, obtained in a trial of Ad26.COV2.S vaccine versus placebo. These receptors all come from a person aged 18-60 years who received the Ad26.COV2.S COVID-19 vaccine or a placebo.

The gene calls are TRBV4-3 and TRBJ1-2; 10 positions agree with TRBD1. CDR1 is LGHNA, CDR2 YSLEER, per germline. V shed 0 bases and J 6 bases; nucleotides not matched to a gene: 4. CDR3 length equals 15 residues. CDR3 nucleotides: TGCGCCAGCAGCCAAGATCGGGGGACAGGGGATGGCTACACCTTC. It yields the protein CASSQDRGTGDGYTF.

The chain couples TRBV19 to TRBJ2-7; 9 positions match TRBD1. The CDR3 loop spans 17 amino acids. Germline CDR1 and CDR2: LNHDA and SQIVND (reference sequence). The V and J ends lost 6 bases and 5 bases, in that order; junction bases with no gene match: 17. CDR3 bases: TGTGCCAGTAGCCTTCCCCCCGGGACAGGGCGTGCTCACGAGCAGTACTTC. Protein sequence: CASSLPPGTGRAHEQYF.

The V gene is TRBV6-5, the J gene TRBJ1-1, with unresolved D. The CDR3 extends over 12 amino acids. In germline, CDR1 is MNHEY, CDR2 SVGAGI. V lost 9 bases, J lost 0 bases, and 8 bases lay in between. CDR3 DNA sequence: TGTGCCAGTCAGATCATGAACACTGAAGCTTTCTTT. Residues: CASQIMNTEAFF.

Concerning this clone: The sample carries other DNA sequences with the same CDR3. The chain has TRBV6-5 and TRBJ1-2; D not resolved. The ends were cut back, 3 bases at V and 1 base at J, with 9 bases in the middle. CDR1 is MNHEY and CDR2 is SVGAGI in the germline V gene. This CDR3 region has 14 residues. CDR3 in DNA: TGTGCCAGCAGTTATAGTGGGGTTAACTATGGCTACACCTTC. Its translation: CASSYSGVNYGYTF.

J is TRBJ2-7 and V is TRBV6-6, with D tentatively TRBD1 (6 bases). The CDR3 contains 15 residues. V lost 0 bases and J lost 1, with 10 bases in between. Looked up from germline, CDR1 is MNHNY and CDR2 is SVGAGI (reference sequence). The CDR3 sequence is CASSYSRQASYEQYF. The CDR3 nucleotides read TGTGCCAGCAGTTACTCTCGACAGGCGTCCTACGAGCAGTACTTC.

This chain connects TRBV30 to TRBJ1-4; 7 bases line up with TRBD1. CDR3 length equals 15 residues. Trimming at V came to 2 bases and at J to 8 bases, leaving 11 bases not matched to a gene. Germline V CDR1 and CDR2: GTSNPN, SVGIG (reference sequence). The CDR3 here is CAWSWLGTEGEKLFF. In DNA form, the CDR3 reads TGTGCCTGGAGTTGGCTTGGGACAGAGGGAGAAAAACTGTTTTTT.

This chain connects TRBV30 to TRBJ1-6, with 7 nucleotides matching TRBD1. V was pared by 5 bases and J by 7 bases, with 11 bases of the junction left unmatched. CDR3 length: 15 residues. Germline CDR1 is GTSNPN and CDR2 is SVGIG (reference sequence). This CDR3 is CAWLKKRGLNSPLHF. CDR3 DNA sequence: TGTGCCTGGCTAAAAAAAAGGGGGCTGAATTCACCCCTCCACTTT.

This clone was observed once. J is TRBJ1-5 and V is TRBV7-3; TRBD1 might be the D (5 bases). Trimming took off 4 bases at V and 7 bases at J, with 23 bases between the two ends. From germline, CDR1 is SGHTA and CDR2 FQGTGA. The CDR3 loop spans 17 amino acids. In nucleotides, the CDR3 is TGTGCCAGCAGCTCCCCCCAAGTTGGGGGGGTCAGGCAGCCCCAGCATTTT. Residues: CASSSPQVGGVRQPQHF.

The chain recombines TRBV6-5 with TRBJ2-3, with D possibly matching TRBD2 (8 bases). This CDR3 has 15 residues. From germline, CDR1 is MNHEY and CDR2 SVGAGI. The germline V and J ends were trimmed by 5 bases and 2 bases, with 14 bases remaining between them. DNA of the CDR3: TGTGCCAGCAGTCCGGGAGGGGGCTTCACAGATACGCAGTATTTT. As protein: CASSPGGGFTDTQYF.